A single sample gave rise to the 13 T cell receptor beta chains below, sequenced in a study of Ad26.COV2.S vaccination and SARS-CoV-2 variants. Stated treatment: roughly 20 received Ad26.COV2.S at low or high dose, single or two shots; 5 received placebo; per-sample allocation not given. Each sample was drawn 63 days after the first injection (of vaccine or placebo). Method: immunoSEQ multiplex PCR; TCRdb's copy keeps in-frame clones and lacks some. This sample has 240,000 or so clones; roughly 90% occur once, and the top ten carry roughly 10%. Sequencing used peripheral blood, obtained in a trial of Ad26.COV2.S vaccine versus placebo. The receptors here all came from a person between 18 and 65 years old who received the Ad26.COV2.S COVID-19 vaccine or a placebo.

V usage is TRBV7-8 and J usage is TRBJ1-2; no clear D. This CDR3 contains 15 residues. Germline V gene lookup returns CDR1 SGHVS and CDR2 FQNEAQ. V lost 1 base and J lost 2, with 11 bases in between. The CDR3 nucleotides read TGTGCCAGCAGCTTAGAAACCGGGCAAAACTATGGCTACACCTTC. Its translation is CASSLETGQNYGYTF.

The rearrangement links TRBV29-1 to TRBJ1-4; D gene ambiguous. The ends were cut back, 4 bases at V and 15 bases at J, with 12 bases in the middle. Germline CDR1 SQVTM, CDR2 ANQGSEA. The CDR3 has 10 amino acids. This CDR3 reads CSVASPELFF. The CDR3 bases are TGCAGCGTTGCAAGTCCAGAATTGTTTTTT.

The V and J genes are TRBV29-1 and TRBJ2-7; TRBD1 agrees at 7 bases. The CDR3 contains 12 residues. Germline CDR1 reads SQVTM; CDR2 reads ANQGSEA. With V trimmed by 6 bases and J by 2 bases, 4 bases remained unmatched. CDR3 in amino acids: CSVAQGPYEQYF. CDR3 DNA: TGCAGCGTCGCACAGGGGCCCTACGAGCAGTACTTC.

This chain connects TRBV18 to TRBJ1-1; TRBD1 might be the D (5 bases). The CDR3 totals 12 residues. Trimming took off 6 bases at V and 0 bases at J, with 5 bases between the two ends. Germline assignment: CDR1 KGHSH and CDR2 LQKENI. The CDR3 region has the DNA TGTGCCAGCTCGGGACTGAACACTGAAGCTTTCTTT. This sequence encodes CASSGLNTEAFF.

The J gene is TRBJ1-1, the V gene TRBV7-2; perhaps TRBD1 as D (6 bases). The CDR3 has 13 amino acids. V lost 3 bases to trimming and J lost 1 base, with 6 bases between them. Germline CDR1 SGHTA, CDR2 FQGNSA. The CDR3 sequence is CASSLDRNTEAFF. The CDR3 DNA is TGTGCCAGCAGCTTGGACAGGAACACTGAAGCTTTCTTT.

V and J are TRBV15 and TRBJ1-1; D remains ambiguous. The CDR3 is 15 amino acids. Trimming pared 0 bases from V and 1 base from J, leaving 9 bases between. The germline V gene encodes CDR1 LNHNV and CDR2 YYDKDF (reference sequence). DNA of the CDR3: TGTGCCACCAGCAGAGAGGGAACAGCGAACACTGAAGCTTTCTTT. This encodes CATSREGTANTEAFF.

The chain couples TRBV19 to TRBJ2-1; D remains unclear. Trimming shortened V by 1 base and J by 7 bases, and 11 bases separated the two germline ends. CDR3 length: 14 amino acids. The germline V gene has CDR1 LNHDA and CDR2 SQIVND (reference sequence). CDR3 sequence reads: CASSIVSEWNEQFF. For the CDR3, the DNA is TGTGCCAGTAGTATAGTGTCGGAATGGAATGAGCAGTTCTTC.

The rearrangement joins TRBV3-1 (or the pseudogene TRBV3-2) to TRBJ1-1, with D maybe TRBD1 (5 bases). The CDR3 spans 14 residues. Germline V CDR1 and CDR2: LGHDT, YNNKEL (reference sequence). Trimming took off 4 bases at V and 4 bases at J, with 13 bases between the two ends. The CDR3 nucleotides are TGTGCCAGCAGCCGGGGGACCTACACCACTGAAGCTTTCTTT. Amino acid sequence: CASSRGTYTTEAFF.

As DNA, the CDR3 is TGTGCCAGCAGTTTATCGGGGACAGGAATAATTCATTTCCCCCTCCACTTT. Its protein product is CASSLSGTGIIHFPLHF. The chain is built from TRBV27 and TRBJ1-6; 8 nucleotides align to TRBD1. The CDR3 contains 17 residues. The V gene end was trimmed by 0 bases and the J gene end by 13 bases; junction bases not matched to a gene: 14. Germline V gene data show CDR1 as MNHEY and CDR2 as SMNVEV (reference sequence).

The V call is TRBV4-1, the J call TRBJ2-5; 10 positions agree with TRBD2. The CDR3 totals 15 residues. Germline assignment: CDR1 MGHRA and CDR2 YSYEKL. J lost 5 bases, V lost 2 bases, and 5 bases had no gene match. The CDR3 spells CASSQLAGVRETQYF. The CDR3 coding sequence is TGCGCCAGCAGCCAACTAGCGGGGGTGAGGGAGACCCAGTACTTC.

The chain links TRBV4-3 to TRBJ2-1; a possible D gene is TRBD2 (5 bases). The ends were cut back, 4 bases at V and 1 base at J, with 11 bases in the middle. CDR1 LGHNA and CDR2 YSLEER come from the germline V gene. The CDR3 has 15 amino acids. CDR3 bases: TGCGCCAGCAGCCGGGTACGCGGGTCCTACAATGAGCAGTTCTTC. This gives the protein CASSRVRGSYNEQFF.

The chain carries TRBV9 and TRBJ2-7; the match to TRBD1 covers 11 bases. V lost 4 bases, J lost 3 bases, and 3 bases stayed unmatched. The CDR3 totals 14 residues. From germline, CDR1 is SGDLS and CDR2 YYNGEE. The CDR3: CASSQGQGVYEQYF. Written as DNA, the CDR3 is TGTGCCAGCAGCCAGGGACAGGGGGTCTACGAGCAGTACTTC.

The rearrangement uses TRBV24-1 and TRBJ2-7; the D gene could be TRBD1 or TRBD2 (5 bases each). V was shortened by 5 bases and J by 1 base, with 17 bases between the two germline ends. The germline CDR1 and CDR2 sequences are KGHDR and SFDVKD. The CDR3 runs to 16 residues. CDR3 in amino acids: CATSALQEDGSYEQYF. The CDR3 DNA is TGTGCCACCAGTGCCCTACAGGAGGACGGGTCCTACGAGCAGTACTTC.